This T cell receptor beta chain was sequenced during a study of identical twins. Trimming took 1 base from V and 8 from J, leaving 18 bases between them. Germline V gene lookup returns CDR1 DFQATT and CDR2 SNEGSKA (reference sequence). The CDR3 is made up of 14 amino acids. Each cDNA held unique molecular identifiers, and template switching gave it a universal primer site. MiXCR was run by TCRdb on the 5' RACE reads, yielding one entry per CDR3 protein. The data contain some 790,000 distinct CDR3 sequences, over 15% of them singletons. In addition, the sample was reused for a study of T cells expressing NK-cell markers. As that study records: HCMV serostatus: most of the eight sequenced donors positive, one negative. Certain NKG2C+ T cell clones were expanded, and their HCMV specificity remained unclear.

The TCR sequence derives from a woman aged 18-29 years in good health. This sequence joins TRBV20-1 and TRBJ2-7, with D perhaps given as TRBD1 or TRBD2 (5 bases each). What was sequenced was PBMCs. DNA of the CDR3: TGCAGTGCTAGAGTACCCGGGGACCCCCATCAGCAGTACTTC. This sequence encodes CSARVPGDPHQQYF.